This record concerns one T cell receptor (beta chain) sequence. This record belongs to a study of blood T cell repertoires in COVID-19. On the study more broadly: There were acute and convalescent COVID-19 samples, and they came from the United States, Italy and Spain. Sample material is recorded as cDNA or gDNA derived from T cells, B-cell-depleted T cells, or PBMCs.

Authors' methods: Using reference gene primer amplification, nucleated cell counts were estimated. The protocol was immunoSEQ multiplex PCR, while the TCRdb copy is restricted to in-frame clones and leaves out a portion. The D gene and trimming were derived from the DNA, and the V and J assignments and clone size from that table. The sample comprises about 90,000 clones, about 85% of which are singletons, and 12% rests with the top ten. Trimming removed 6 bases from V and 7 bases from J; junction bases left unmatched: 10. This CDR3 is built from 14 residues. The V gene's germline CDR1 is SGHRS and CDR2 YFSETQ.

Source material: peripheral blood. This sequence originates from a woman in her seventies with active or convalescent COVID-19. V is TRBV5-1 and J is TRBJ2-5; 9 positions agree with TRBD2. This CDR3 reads CASKLAGADGTQYF. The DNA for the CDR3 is TGCGCCAGCAAACTAGCGGGCGCAGACGGGACCCAGTACTTC.